The 22 T cell receptor beta chains below were found in one sample sequenced in a study of vaccination and CD4 T cells after COVID-19. As to time point: late sampling 161 to 241 days after vaccination in a few convalescent patients. TCRdb passed the PCR reads through MiXCR, listing each CDR3 protein once. The sample holds roughly 28,000 distinct CDR3 sequences, approximately 48% seen once. Sequenced here: CD4+ T cells from blood, sampled about 7 months after SARS-CoV-2 vaccination. These receptors originate from a human donor who had recovered from COVID-19.

This sequence joins TRBV20-1 and TRBJ2-7; D gene uncertain. Germline V gives CDR1 DFQATT, CDR2 SNEGSKA (reference sequence). The CDR3 extends over 12 amino acids. The V end was cut by 7 bases, the J end by 0 bases, with 10 bases between. The CDR3 reads CSGGISSYEQYF. In DNA, the CDR3 is TGCAGTGGTGGCATTAGCTCCTACGAGCAGTACTTC.

V is TRBV4-1 and J is TRBJ2-7, with 7 bases aligning to TRBD1. This CDR3 spans 14 amino acids. With 3 bases clipped from V and 0 bases from J, the junction kept 2 bases outside the gene matches. Germline V gene data show CDR1 as MGHRA and CDR2 as YSYEKL. CDR3 region: CASSQDRNSYEQYF. The CDR3 nucleotides are TGCGCCAGCAGCCAGGACAGGAACTCCTACGAGCAGTACTTC.

This clonotype showed up just a few times. The gene calls are TRBV20-1 and TRBJ1-5, with D perhaps TRBD1 (5 bases). The germline CDR1 and CDR2 sequences are DFQATT and SNEGSKA (reference sequence). This CDR3 spans 17 amino acids. The ends were cut back, 0 bases at V and 7 bases at J, with 22 bases in the middle. This CDR3 reads CSARDSRGGRVKQPQHF. Here the CDR3 DNA reads TGCAGTGCTAGAGATTCGCGGGGAGGCAGGGTGAAACAGCCCCAGCATTTT.

The chain carries TRBV7-9 and TRBJ2-3, with 8 bases identical to TRBD2. There are 16 residues in the CDR3. CDR1 is SEHNR, CDR2 FQNEAQ, per germline (reference sequence). Trimming took 5 bases from V and 6 from J; bases not matched to a gene: 13. The CDR3 DNA reads TGTGCCAGCAGCGCCAGTATTCGCCTAGCGGGTGATACGCAGTATTTT. Amino acid sequence: CASSASIRLAGDTQYF.

The rearrangement joins TRBV7-6 to TRBJ2-1; 7 bases align to TRBD2. The V gene's germline CDR1 is SGHVS and CDR2 FNYEAQ. The CDR3 sequence is 15 residues long. V was pared by 5 bases and J by 5 bases, with 9 bases of the junction left unmatched. The CDR3 region is CASSQPGDYDNEQFF. For the CDR3, the DNA is TGTGCCAGCAGCCAACCTGGGGACTACGACAATGAGCAGTTCTTC.

The CDR3 DNA reads TGTGCCAGCAGCTTAGGTCGGGCCGGGGAGCTGTTTTTT. Its protein is CASSLGRAGELFF. The V gene is TRBV21-1, the J gene TRBJ2-2. TRBV21-1 has pseudogene status. The CDR3 runs 13 residues.

The chain combines TRBV27 with TRBJ2-7; 7 nucleotides agree with TRBD1. V lost 5 bases, J lost 6 bases, and 10 bases stayed unmatched. The CDR3 is 14 residues long. The V gene's germline CDR1 is MNHEY and CDR2 SMNVEV (reference sequence). The CDR3 DNA reads TGTGCCAGCAGTCCACACGTAACAGGGGCCGAGCAGTACTTC. Its translation is CASSPHVTGAEQYF.

This clonotype was counted a few times. The chain recombines TRBV15 with TRBJ1-1, with D unresolved. The CDR3 consists of 15 residues. Trimming took off 4 bases at V and 2 bases at J, with 14 bases between the two ends. CDR1 is LNHNV, CDR2 YYDKDF, per germline (reference sequence). The CDR3 DNA reads as TGTGCCACCAGCATACCCAGAAGTAGAAACACTGAAGCTTTCTTT. Protein product: CATSIPRSRNTEAFF.

The chain carries TRBV21-1 and TRBJ1-5; no DNA check was done on the table's D call, TRBD1. TRBV21-1 is reported as a pseudogene. The CDR3 extends over 18 amino acids. CDR3 sequence: CASSKEGVRPGGNQPQHF. The CDR3 nucleotides are TGTGCCAGCAGCAAAGAGGGCGTCAGGCCGGGTGGCAATCAGCCCCAGCATTTT.

V gene TRBV15 combines with J gene TRBJ2-1; 15 bases are shared with TRBD2. J gave up 0 bases and V 5 bases, and 8 bases lay outside the gene matches. From germline, CDR1 is LNHNV and CDR2 YYDKDF (reference sequence). The CDR3 covers 19 residues. CDR3 in amino acids: CATSGRTSGRASSYNEQFF. DNA for the CDR3: TGTGCCACCAGCGGGCGGACTAGCGGGAGGGCGAGCTCCTACAATGAGCAGTTCTTC.

The chain couples TRBV11-3 to TRBJ2-2, with 10 bases identical to TRBD1. The germline V gene has CDR1 SGHNT and CDR2 YENEEA. The J segment lost 7 bases and the V segment lost 2 bases, leaving 4 bases of the junction unmatched. There are 15 residues in the CDR3. CDR3 amino acids: CASSLYGTGDGELFF. In DNA form, the CDR3 reads TGTGCCAGCAGCTTATACGGGACAGGGGACGGGGAGCTGTTTTTT. The variable domain in full, with the rest retrieved from reference TRBV11-3 and TRBJ2-2, is EAGVVQSPRYKIIEKKQPVAFWCNPISGHNTLYWYLQNLGQGPELLIRYENEEAVDDSQLPKDRFSAERLKGVDSTLKIQPAELGDSAVYLCASSLYGTGDGELFFGEGSRLTVL.

A few counts support this clonotype. The rearrangement links TRBV20-1 to TRBJ2-1, with 13 positions matching TRBD2. This CDR3 is 15 amino acids long. Trimming at V came to 3 bases and at J to 8 bases, leaving 7 bases not matched to a gene. Looked up from germline, CDR1 is DFQATT and CDR2 is SNEGSKA (reference sequence). CDR3 sequence reads: CSASSLGLAGYEQFF. The CDR3 DNA is TGCAGTGCTAGCTCTCTGGGACTAGCGGGATATGAGCAGTTCTTC.

The CDR3 nucleotides are TGTGCCATCAGTGAGAGGGATAACACTGAAGCTTTCTTT. It is translated as CAISERDNTEAFF. The chain has TRBV10-3 and TRBJ1-1; D gene unclear. Germline V gives CDR1 ENHRY, CDR2 SYGVKD. The V and J ends lost 2 bases and 2 bases respectively, with 6 bases between them. The CDR3 runs to 13 residues.

The chain links TRBV6-2 or TRBV6-3 to TRBJ2-1; D remains unclear. V shed 6 bases and J shed 10 bases, with 10 bases lying between them. The CDR3 is 11 amino acids. Germline V gives CDR1 MNHEY, CDR2 SVGEGT. The CDR3, as DNA: TGTGCCAGCAGGGGCTGGGGAGAGCAGTTCTTC. Amino acid sequence: CASRGWGEQFF.

This clonotype showed up just a few times. CDR3 coding DNA: TGTGCCAGCAGTTTAGACAGGGGCGGGGAGACCCAGTACTTC. As protein: CASSLDRGGETQYF. V usage is TRBV27 and J usage is TRBJ2-5; 8 bases are a match to TRBD1. The CDR3 length is 14 residues. The germline V gene encodes CDR1 MNHEY and CDR2 SMNVEV (reference sequence). Trimming removed 2 bases from V and 5 bases from J; junction bases left unmatched: 4.

The rearrangement uses TRBV20-1 and TRBJ2-5, with 8 bases matching TRBD2. The CDR3 runs to 13 residues. V shed 6 bases, J shed 1 base, and the junction held 4 bases outside the gene matches. The germline gives CDR1 DFQATT, CDR2 SNEGSKA (reference sequence). The CDR3 DNA reads TGCAGTGCACCCGCGGGGGGCCAAGAGACCCAGTACTTC. Its protein product is CSAPAGGQETQYF.

The gene calls are TRBV6-4 and TRBJ2-2; TRBD2 is a possible D gene (6 bases). The germline V and J ends were trimmed by 3 bases and 3 bases, with 14 bases remaining between them. CDR1 MRHNA and CDR2 SNTAGT come from the germline V gene. The CDR3 is 16 amino acids. For the CDR3, the DNA is TGTGCCAGCAGTGAAGGGCGGGACCCGGACACCGGGGAGCTGTTTTTT. Amino acid sequence: CASSEGRDPDTGELFF.

The J gene is TRBJ2-5, the V gene TRBV15; 7 bases fit TRBD1. The V segment lost 3 bases and the J segment 1 base; nucleotides outside the gene matches: 8. Germline values: CDR1 LNHNV, CDR2 YYDKDF (reference sequence). The CDR3 is 16 amino acids. The DNA for the CDR3 is TGTGCCACCAGCAGGGGGAGAGGGACAGCCCAAGAGACCCAGTACTTC. This translates into CATSRGRGTAQETQYF.

This clonotype showed up just a few times. One end of the junction fails to match germline, which may point to a read error. The J gene is TRBJ2-1, the V gene TRBV7-7, with 7 bases aligning to TRBD2. CDR1 is SSHAT, CDR2 FNYEAQ, per germline (reference sequence). The CDR3 is made up of 15 amino acids. CDR3 amino acids: CASSLGAGVANEQFF. The CDR3 bases are TGTGCTAGCAGCTTAGGGGCGGGAGTAGCCAATGAGCAGTTCTTC. Variable domain in full (rest from reference TRBV7-7 and TRBJ2-1): GAGVSQSPRYKVTKRGQDVTLRCDPISSHATLYWYQQALGQGPEFLTYFNYEAQPDKSGLPSDRFSAERPEGSISTLTIQRTEQRDSAMYRCASSLGAGVANEQFFGPGTRLTVL.

The chain has TRBV6-5 and TRBJ2-7, with 10 nucleotides matching TRBD2. The ends lost 4 bases at V and 4 bases at J; junction bases unmatched: 4. There are 14 residues in the CDR3. Germline V gene lookup returns CDR1 MNHEY and CDR2 SVGAGI. CDR3 region: CASSLASGSYEQYF. CDR3 sequence (DNA): TGTGCCAGCAGTTTAGCTAGCGGGAGTTACGAGCAGTACTTC.

The chain carries TRBV21-1 and TRBJ2-7; no DNA check was done on the table's D call, TRBD1. TRBV21-1 corresponds to a pseudogene. This CDR3 contains 14 residues. The CDR3 coding sequence is TGTGCCAGCAGGGTGCGGGACAGGGATAGCGAGCAGTACTTC. Its translation is CASRVRDRDSEQYF.

This clonotype was counted between two and nine times. The chain joins TRBV20-1 to TRBJ2-1, with D possibly TRBD2 on 8 matching bases. Per germline, CDR1 DFQATT and CDR2 SNEGSKA (reference sequence). Between the trimmed V and J ends, which lost 5 bases and 2 bases, there was a span of 16 bases. The CDR3 extends over 15 amino acids. The CDR3 loop reads CSAPHSGTAYNEQFF. The CDR3 coding sequence is TGCAGTGCTCCCCATAGCGGGACAGCCTACAATGAGCAGTTCTTC.